Below are 13 T cell receptor beta chains sequenced from a single sample in a study of shared clonotypes between healthy human individuals. The method was immunoSEQ multiplex PCR; TCRdb's version includes in-frame clones alone and lacks a portion of them. Of a few million clones in the sample, approximately 95% were seen once. Sequencing used naive CD4+ T cells sorted from blood. Subset: CD45RA+ positively selected. The source is a man between 18 and 35 years old in good health.

This clone showed up just once. This chain joins TRBV28 and TRBJ1-5; D gene uncertain. The V gene's germline CDR1 is MDHEN and CDR2 SYDVKM. Trimming removed 8 bases at V and 6 bases at J, with 14 bases between. The CDR3 has 13 residues. The CDR3 loop reads CASGSRIIQPQHF. The CDR3 nucleotides are TGTGCCAGCGGCAGTCGGATAATTCAGCCCCAGCATTTT.

The rearrangement joins TRBV5-1 to TRBJ2-3, with 8 bases lining up with TRBD2. The germline V gene encodes CDR1 SGHRS and CDR2 YFSETQ. The trim removed 4 bases at V and 2 bases at J, leaving 9 bases unmatched. This CDR3 is built from 16 residues. This CDR3 is CASSEVSGTLTDTQYF. DNA of the CDR3: TGCGCCAGCAGCGAGGTTAGCGGGACACTCACAGATACGCAGTATTTT.

The chain is built from TRBV10-1 and TRBJ2-3; the D gene could be TRBD1 or TRBD2 (5 bases each). Germline V gene sequence: CDR1 WNHNN, CDR2 SYGVQD (reference sequence). The V and J ends lost 3 bases and 0 bases respectively, with 13 bases between them. CDR3 length: 16 amino acids. The CDR3 loop is CASSETGTVSTDTQYF. CDR3 coding DNA: TGCGCCAGCAGTGAAACGGGGACGGTCAGCACAGATACGCAGTATTTT.

The J gene is TRBJ1-2, the V gene TRBV6-1; no definite D call. Germline V gives CDR1 MNHNS, CDR2 SASEGT. Trimming left V 3 bases short and J 0 bases short, with 8 bases between. The CDR3 is made up of 14 amino acids. The DNA for the CDR3 is TGTGCCAGCAGTGATCGGCTAGCTAACTATGGCTACACCTTC. As protein: CASSDRLANYGYTF.

The count of this clone is one. The V gene is TRBV2, the J gene TRBJ1-1; D gene uncertain. CDR1 SNHLY and CDR2 FYNNEI come from the germline V gene. The V end was cut by 4 bases, the J end by 0 bases, with 6 bases between. The CDR3 spans 13 residues. CDR3 residues: CASSAYLNTEAFF. The DNA of the CDR3 is TGTGCCAGCAGTGCATATTTGAACACTGAAGCTTTCTTT. Full variable domain (rest looked up from reference TRBV2 and TRBJ1-1): EPEVTQTPSHQVTQMGQEVILRCVPISNHLYFYWYRQILGQKVEFLVSFYNNEISEKSEIFDDQFSVERPDGSNFTLKIRSTKLEDSAMYFCASSAYLNTEAFFGQGTRLTVV.

This chain joins TRBV18 and TRBJ2-1; TRBD2 aligns across 9 bases. The length of the CDR3 is 15 residues. Germline V CDR1 and CDR2: KGHSH, LQKENI. Losses at the gene ends were 3 bases for V and 3 bases for J; bases not matched to a gene: 3. CDR3 coding DNA: TGTGCCAGCTCACCGGGACTAGCCCACTACAATGAGCAGTTCTTC. It specifies CASSPGLAHYNEQFF.

This clone was observed a few times. This specimen includes other DNA sequences encoding the same CDR3. The chain employs TRBV7-9 and TRBJ2-3, with TRBD2 matching 12 bases. CDR3 length: 16 amino acids. With V trimmed by 5 bases and J by 0 bases, 3 bases remained unmatched. Looked up from germline, CDR1 is SEHNR and CDR2 is FQNEAQ (reference sequence). This CDR3 reads CASSPGTSGSTDTQYF. The CDR3 DNA reads as TGTGCCAGCAGCCCCGGGACTAGCGGGAGCACAGATACGCAGTATTTT.

The V gene is TRBV15, the J gene TRBJ2-3; 14 bases match TRBD2. Germline CDR1 and CDR2: LNHNV and YYDKDF (reference sequence). Losses at the gene ends were 3 bases for V and 6 bases for J; bases not matched to a gene: 8. The CDR3 runs 17 residues. The DNA for the CDR3 is TGTGCCACCAGCAGGCCGGGACTAGCGGGAGTAGGGGATACGCAGTATTTT. Translation: CATSRPGLAGVGDTQYF.

The chain recombines TRBV30 with TRBJ1-4; a possible D gene is TRBD1 (5 bases). The CDR3 totals 16 residues. The V end lost 4 bases, the J end lost 9 bases, and 24 bases lay between the germline ends. Looked up from germline, CDR1 is GTSNPN and CDR2 is SVGIG (reference sequence). The CDR3 bases are TGTGCCTGGACCTATCGGGGGACCTACAACCAGAAAAAACTGTTTTTT. This codes for CAWTYRGTYNQKKLFF.

This clone turned up a few times. This rearrangement joins TRBV18 to TRBJ1-1; D is ambiguous. Trimming took off 3 bases at V and 1 base at J, with 9 bases between the two ends. The CDR3 spans 14 residues. Germline lookup yields CDR1 KGHSH and CDR2 LQKENI. The CDR3 spells CASSPGPENTEAFF. In DNA form, the CDR3 reads TGTGCCAGCTCACCCGGTCCTGAGAACACTGAAGCTTTCTTT.

Worth noting for this clone: This specimen includes other DNA sequences encoding the same CDR3. The chain employs TRBV4-1 and TRBJ1-2, with a tentative D call TRBD1 (5 bases). Looked up from germline, CDR1 is MGHRA and CDR2 is YSYEKL. V was pared by 1 base and J by 5 bases, with 11 bases between. This CDR3 contains 14 residues. The CDR3 DNA is TGCGCCAGCAGCCAAGTTCTGGGGGGTTATGGCTACACCTTC. Translating it yields CASSQVLGGYGYTF.

The V call is TRBV1, the J call TRBJ2-3; the DNA was not compared with TRBD2, the D call given in the table. TRBV1 represents a pseudogene. The CDR3 covers 15 residues. The CDR3 loop is CTSSPLAGTSDTQYF. For the CDR3, the DNA is TGCACCAGCAGCCCCCTAGCGGGAACTTCAGATACGCAGTATTTT.

Comment on this clone: The sample carries other DNA sequences with the same CDR3. The V and J genes are TRBV5-1 and TRBJ1-1; D remains unclear. This CDR3 has 13 residues. CDR1 and CDR2 (germline): SGHRS, YFSETQ. V was clipped by 5 bases and J by 1 base, with 9 bases between them. The CDR3 DNA reads as TGCGCCAGCAGTCTATATACGAACACTGAAGCTTTCTTT. It specifies CASSLYTNTEAFF.